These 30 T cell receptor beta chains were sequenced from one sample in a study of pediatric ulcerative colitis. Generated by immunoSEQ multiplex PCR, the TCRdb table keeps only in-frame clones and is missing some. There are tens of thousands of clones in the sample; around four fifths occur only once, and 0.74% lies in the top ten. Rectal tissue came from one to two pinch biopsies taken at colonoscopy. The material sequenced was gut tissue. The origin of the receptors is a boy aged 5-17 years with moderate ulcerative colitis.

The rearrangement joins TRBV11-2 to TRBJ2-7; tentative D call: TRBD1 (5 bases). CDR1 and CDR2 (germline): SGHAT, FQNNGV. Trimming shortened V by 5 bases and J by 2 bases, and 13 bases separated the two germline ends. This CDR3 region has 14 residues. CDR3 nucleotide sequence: TGTGCCAGCAGCCTAGGACACAAGACCTACGAGCAGTACTTC. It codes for CASSLGHKTYEQYF.

CDR3 in amino acids: CASNNGQSNQPQHF. The CDR3 DNA sequence: TGTGCCAGCAACAATGGGCAGAGCAATCAGCCCCAGCATTTT. The chain recombines TRBV6-1 with TRBJ1-5; D gene unclear. The germline gives CDR1 MNHNS, CDR2 SASEGT. Trimming left V 7 bases short and J 1 base short, with 11 bases between. The CDR3 length is 14 residues.

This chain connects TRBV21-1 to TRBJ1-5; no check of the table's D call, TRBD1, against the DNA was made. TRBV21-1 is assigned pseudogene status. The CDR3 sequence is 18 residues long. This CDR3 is CASSKPRWQGPGNQPQHF. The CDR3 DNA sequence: TGTGCCAGCAGCAAGCCCCGGTGGCAGGGGCCAGGTAATCAGCCCCAGCATTTT.

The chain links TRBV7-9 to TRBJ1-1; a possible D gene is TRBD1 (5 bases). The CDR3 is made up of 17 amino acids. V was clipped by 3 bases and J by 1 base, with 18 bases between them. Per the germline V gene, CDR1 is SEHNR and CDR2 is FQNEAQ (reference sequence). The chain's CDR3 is CASSLPLGVKENTEAFF. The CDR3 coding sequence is TGTGCCAGCAGCTTGCCGCTAGGGGTTAAGGAGAACACTGAAGCTTTCTTT.

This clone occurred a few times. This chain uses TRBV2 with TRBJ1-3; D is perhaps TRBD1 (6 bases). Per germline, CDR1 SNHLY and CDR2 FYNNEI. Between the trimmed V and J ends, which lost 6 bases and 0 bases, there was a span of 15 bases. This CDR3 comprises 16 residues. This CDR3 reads CASRGRTANSGNTIYF. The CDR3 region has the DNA TGTGCCAGCAGGGGACGGACAGCGAACTCTGGAAACACCATATATTTT.

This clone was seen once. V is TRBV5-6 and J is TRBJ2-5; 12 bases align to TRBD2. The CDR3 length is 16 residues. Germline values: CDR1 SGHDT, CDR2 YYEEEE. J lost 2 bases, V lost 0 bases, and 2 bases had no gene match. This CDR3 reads CASSLGLAGAQETQYF. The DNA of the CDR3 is TGTGCCAGCAGCTTGGGACTAGCGGGAGCACAAGAGACCCAGTACTTC. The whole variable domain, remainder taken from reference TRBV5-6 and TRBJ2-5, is DAGVTQSPTHLIKTRGQQVTLRCSPKSGHDTVSWYQQALGQGPQFIFQYYEEEERQRGNFPDRFSGHQFPNYSSELNVNALLLGDSALYLCASSLGLAGAQETQYFGPGTRLLVL.

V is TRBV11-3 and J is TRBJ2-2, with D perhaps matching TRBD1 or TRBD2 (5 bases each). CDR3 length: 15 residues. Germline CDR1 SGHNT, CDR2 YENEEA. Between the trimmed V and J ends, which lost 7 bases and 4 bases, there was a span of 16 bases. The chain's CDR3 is CASTTRMGTTGELFF. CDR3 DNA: TGTGCCAGCACCACTCGAATGGGGACCACCGGGGAGCTGTTTTTT.

The CDR3 DNA sequence: TGTGCCAGCAGCGTCGGGACCGGGACTATTAAAACCGAGCAGTACTTC. This translates into CASSVGTGTIKTEQYF. The chain is built from TRBV9 and TRBJ2-7, with 7 bases matching TRBD2. The J segment lost 6 bases and the V segment lost 2 bases, leaving 14 bases of the junction unmatched. Germline V CDR1 and CDR2: SGDLS, YYNGEE. CDR3 length: 16 amino acids.

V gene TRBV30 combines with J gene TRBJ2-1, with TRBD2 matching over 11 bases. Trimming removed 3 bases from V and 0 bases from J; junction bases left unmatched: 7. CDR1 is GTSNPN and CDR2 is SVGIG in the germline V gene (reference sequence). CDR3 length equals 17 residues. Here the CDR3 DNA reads TGTGCCTGGAGCGGGGGACTAGCGGCAAGCTCCTACAATGAGCAGTTCTTC. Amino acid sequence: CAWSGGLAASSYNEQFF.

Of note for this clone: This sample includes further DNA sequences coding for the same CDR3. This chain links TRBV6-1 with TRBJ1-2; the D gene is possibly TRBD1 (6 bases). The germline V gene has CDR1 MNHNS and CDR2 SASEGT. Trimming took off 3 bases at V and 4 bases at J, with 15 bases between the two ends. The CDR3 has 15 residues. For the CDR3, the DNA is TGTGCCAGCAGTGAGGGAGGGGGGCGCGGCTATGGCTACACCTTC. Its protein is CASSEGGGRGYGYTF.

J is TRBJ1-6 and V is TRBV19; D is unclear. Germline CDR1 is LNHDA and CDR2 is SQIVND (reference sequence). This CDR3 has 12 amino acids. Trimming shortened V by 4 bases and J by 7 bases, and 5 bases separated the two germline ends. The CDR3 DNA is TGTGCCAGTAGTACACTAAATTCACCCCTCCACTTT. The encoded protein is CASSTLNSPLHF.

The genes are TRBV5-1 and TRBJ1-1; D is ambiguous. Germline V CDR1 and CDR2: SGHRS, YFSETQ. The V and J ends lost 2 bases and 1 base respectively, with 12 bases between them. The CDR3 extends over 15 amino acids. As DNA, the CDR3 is TGCGCCAGCAGCTTCCCTCTCCCGGGGAACACTGAAGCTTTCTTT. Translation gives CASSFPLPGNTEAFF.

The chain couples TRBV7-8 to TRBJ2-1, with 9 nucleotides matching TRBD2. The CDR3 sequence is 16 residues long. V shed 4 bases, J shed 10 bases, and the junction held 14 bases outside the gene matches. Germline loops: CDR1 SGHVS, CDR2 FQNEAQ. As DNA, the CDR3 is TGTGCCAGCAGCTCGCCGGAGCGGGGGGCCGGGATCGAGCAGTTCTTC. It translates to CASSSPERGAGIEQFF.

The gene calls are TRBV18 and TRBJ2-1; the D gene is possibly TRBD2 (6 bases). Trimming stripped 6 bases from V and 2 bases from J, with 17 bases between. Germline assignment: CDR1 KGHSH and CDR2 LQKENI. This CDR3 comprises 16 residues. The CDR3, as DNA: TGTGCCAGCTCTCTAAGGGGCGGGGAGACCTACAATGAGCAGTTCTTC. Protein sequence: CASSLRGGETYNEQFF.

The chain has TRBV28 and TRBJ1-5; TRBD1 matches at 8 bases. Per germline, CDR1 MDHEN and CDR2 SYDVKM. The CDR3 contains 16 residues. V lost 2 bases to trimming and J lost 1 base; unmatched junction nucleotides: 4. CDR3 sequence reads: CASSLGGQVSNQPQHF. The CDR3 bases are TGTGCCAGCAGTTTAGGGGGACAGGTGAGCAATCAGCCCCAGCATTTT.

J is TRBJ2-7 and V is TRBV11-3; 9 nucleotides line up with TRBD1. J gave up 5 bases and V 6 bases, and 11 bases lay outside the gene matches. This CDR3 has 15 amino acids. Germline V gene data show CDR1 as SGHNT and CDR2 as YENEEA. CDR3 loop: CASSPRDRVPDEQYF. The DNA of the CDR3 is TGTGCCAGCAGTCCCCGGGACAGGGTGCCTGACGAGCAGTACTTC.

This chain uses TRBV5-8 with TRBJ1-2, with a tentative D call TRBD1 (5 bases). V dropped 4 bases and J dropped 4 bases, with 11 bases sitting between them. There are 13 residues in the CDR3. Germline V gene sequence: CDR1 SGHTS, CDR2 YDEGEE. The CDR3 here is CASSPGTAYGYTF. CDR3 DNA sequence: TGTGCCAGCAGCCCCGGGACCGCCTATGGCTACACCTTC.

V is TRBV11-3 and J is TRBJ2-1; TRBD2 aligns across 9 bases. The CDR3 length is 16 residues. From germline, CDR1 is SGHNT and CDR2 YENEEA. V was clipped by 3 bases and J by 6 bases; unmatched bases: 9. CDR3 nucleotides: TGTGCCAGCAGCTTTCACGCGGGAGGGCCTCGCAATGAGCAGTTCTTC. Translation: CASSFHAGGPRNEQFF.

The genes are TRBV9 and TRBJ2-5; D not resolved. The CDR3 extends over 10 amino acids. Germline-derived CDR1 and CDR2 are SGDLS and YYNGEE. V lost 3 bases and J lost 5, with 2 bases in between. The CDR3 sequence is CASSGETQYF. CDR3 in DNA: TGTGCCAGCAGCGGGGAGACCCAGTACTTC. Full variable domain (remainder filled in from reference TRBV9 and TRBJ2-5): DSGVTQTPKHLITATGQRVTLRCSPRSGDLSVYWYQQSLDQGLQFLIQYYNGEERAKGNILERFSAQQFPDLHSELNLSSLELGDSALYFCASSGETQYFGPGTRLLVL.

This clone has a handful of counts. This CDR3 is CASSLLSTGELFF. CDR3 nucleotide sequence: TGTGCCAGCAGCTTGTTGAGCACCGGGGAGCTGTTTTTT. The gene calls are TRBV5-5 and TRBJ2-2; unclear D gene. In germline, CDR1 is SGHKS, CDR2 YYEKEE (reference sequence). Trimming removed 1 base at V and 4 bases at J, with 5 bases between. CDR3 size: 13 residues. The whole variable domain, filled in from reference TRBV5-5 and TRBJ2-2, reads DAGVTQSPTHLIKTRGQQVTLRCSPISGHKSVSWYQQVLGQGPQFIFQYYEKEERGRGNFPDRFSARQFPNYSSELNVNALLLGDSALYLCASSLLSTGELFFGEGSRLTVL.

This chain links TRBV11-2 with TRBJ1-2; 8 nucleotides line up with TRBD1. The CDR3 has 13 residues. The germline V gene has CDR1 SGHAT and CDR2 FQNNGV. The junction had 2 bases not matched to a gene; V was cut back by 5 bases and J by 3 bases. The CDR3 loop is CASSPTGDYGYTF. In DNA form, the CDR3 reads TGTGCCAGCAGCCCGACAGGGGACTATGGCTACACCTTC.

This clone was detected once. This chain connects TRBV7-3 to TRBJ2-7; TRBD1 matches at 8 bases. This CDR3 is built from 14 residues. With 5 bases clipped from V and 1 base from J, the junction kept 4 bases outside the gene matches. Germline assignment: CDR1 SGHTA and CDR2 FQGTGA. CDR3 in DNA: TGTGCCAGCAGCCGGGACAGGACTTCCTACGAGCAGTACTTC. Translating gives CASSRDRTSYEQYF.

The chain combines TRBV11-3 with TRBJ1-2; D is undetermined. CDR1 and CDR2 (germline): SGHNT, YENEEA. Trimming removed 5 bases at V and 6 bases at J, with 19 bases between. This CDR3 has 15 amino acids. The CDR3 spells CASSHTPVEVDGYTF. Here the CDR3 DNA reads TGTGCCAGCAGCCACACCCCCGTAGAGGTGGATGGCTACACCTTC.

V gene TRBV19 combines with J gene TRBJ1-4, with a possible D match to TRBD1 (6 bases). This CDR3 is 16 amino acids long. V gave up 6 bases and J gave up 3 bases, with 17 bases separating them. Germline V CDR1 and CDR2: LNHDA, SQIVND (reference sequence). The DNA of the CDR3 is TGTGCCAGTAGGCGTACAGGGTCTGCGCCTAATGAAAAACTGTTTTTT. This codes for CASRRTGSAPNEKLFF.

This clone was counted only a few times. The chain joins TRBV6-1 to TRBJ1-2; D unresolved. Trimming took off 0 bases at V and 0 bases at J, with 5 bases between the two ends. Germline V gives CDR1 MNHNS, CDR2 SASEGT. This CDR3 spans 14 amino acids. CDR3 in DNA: TGTGCCAGCAGTGAAGCAGGGACTAACTATGGCTACACCTTC. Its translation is CASSEAGTNYGYTF.

The CDR3 DNA sequence: TGTGCCAGCAATACGGGACAGGCTTCCTACGAGCAGTACTTC. Amino acid sequence: CASNTGQASYEQYF. The chain links TRBV11-2 to TRBJ2-7; 8 nucleotides line up with TRBD1. CDR3 size: 14 residues. Germline-derived CDR1 and CDR2 are SGHAT and FQNNGV. The V gene end was trimmed by 7 bases and the J gene end by 1 base; junction bases not matched to a gene: 6.

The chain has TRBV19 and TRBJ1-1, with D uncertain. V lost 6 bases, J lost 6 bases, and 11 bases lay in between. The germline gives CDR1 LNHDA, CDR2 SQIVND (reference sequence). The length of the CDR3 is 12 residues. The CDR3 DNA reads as TGTGCCAGTAGCCCTCTTCCACCTGAAGCTTTCTTT. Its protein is CASSPLPPEAFF. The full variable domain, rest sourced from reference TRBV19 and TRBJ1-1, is DGGITQSPKYLFRKEGQNVTLSCEQNLNHDAMYWYRQDPGQGLRLIYYSQIVNDFQKGDIAEGYSVSREKKESFPLTVTSAQKNPTAFYLCASSPLPPEAFFGQGTRLTVV.

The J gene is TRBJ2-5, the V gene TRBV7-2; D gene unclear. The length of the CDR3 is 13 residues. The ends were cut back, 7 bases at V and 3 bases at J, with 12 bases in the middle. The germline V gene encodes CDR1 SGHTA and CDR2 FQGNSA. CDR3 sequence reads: CASTLSEEETQYF. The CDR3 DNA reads TGTGCCAGCACCCTCAGCGAAGAAGAGACCCAGTACTTC. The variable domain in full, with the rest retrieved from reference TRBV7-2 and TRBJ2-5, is GAGVSQSPSNKVTEKGKDVELRCDPISGHTALYWYRQSLGQGLEFLIYFQGNSAPDKSGLPSDRFSAERTGGSVSTLTIQRTQQEDSAVYLCASTLSEEETQYFGPGTRLLVL.

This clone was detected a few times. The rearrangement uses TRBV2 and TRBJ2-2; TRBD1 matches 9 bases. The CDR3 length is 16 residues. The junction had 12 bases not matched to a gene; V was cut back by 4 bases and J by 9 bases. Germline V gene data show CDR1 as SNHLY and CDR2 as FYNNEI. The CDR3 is CASSVPGTGYSRELFF. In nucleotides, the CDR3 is TGTGCCAGCAGTGTTCCCGGGACAGGGTATTCCCGGGAGCTGTTTTTT.

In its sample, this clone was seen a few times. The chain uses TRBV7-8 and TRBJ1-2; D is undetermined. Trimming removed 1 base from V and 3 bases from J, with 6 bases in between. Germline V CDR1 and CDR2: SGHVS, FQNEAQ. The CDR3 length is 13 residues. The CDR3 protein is CASSLEDYYGYTF. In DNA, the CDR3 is TGTGCCAGCAGCTTAGAGGATTACTATGGCTACACCTTC.